The 2 T cell receptor beta chains below all came from one sample that was sequenced in a study of cytotoxic CD8 clonotypes in ibrutinib-treated CLL. TCRdb's table, derived via immunoSEQ multiplex PCR, lists solely in-frame clones and lacks some. Among tens of thousands of clones listed, approximately 72% were seen once. The material sequenced was PBMCs, taken before ibrutinib treatment. The receptors come from a human donor with chronic lymphocytic leukemia.

The genes are TRBV28 and TRBJ2-7; D unclear. The V gene's germline CDR1 is MDHEN and CDR2 SYDVKM. This CDR3 spans 12 amino acids. The V end was cut by 5 bases, the J end by 3 bases, with 8 bases between. In nucleotides, the CDR3 is TGTGCCAGCAGTGCAGCCTACTACGAGCAGTACTTC. Protein: CASSAAYYEQYF.

A few counts support this clone. CDR3 protein: CASTLGAPGANYGYTF. The DNA for the CDR3 is TGTGCCAGCACCCTTGGGGCCCCGGGGGCTAACTATGGCTACACCTTC. The chain employs TRBV5-4 and TRBJ1-2; D may be TRBD1 (5 bases). The CDR3 covers 16 residues. The V end lost 6 bases, the J end lost 0 bases, and 18 bases lay between the germline ends. The germline gives CDR1 SGHNT, CDR2 YYREEE (reference sequence).